This T cell receptor beta chain was sequenced in a study of response to subunit inactivated influenza vaccine. Per germline, CDR1 LNHNV and CDR2 YYDKDF (reference sequence). V lost 1 base and J lost 7, with 16 bases in between. The CDR3 consists of 16 residues. Whole-study results and caveats: A suggestion made by the authors is that each seasonal influenza vaccination recruits few new T cells.

Concerning this clonotype: Its target is unknown.

TCRdb fed the RT-PCR reads into MiXCR, producing one record per CDR3 protein. The table includes about 650,000 distinct CDR3 sequences, around 13% detected once. The TCR originated in a man aged 50 to 60 who received an inactivated influenza vaccine. This sample comprised PBMCs from blood, obtained 14 to 15 days before vaccination. This chain connects TRBV15 to TRBJ1-4; D is ambiguous. CDR3 bases: TGTGCCACCAGCAGAGCTTATCCTAGCCCCTCTGAAAAACTGTTTTTT. This sequence encodes CATSRAYPSPSEKLFF. Full variable domain (outside the CDR3, taken from reference TRBV15 and TRBJ1-4): DAMVIQNPRYQVTQFGKPVTLSCSQTLNHNVMYWYQQKSSQAPKLLFHYYDKDFNNEADTPDNFQSRRPNTSFCFLDIRSPGLGDTAMYLCATSRAYPSPSEKLFFGSGTQLSVL.